A selection of T cell receptor beta chains follows, all from one sample in a study of cytomegalovirus exposure and HLA in healthy donors. Some clones are missing from TCRdb's copy, which holds only in-frame ones; the method was immunoSEQ multiplex PCR. The ten most abundant clones cover about 1.2% of a sample with roughly 40,000 clones. What was sequenced was PBMCs. The source is a young man in good health and CMV-seronegative. The CDR3 runs from the conserved cysteine through the conserved F or W.

v_gene	j_gene	CDR3aa
TRBV4-1	TRBJ2-5	CASSRRQASIQETQYF
TRBV29-1	TRBJ2-7	CSVTPGLASAYEQYF
TRBV25-1	TRBJ1-6	CASSVTEASPLHF
TRBV5-1	TRBJ1-2	CASSEGQLNYGYTF
TRBV4-2	TRBJ2-7	CASSQETIGAVHYEQYF
TRBV18	TRBJ1-1	CASSQQANTEAFF
TRBV5-4	TRBJ2-1	CASSLDRRSSYNEQFF
TRBV18	TRBJ2-1	CASSLGLAVNEQFF
TRBV5-1	TRBJ1-1	CASSLGHPTEAFF
TRBV7-2	TRBJ2-7	CASSVSLGLAGGLSYEQYF
TRBV11-2	TRBJ1-1	CASRNSGGHTEAFF
TRBV5-1	TRBJ2-7	CASSSTGPEQYF
TRBV19	TRBJ1-2	CASSILGQFNGYTF
TRBV6-1	TRBJ1-5	CASSDGQGGLHNQPQHF
TRBV9	TRBJ1-2	CASSVSLGATGYTF
TRBV11-2	TRBJ2-5	CASSLRLAQETQYF
TRBV30	TRBJ1-1	CAWSVGTEMNTEAFF
TRBV29-1	TRBJ1-3	CSVDTGITIYF
TRBV10-3	TRBJ2-1	CAIRSLAGEGDNEQFF
TRBV5-4	TRBJ2-1	CASSSPPTGGDEQFF
TRBV4-1	TRBJ1-1	CASSQDRDRGRWTEAFF
TRBV14	TRBJ2-7	CASSQGRTSGRYEQYF
TRBV5-4	TRBJ2-7	CASSPVGSPPYEQYF
TRBV6-5	TRBJ1-6	CASRTGYNSPLHF
TRBV5-1	TRBJ2-6	CASSSGQGAWGANVLTF
TRBV9	TRBJ2-7	CASSRGTAYEQYF
TRBV15	TRBJ2-6	CATSKDRGSGANVLTF
TRBV7-9	TRBJ2-2	CASSPTSANTGELFF
TRBV30	TRBJ2-1	CAWASGNAYNEQFF
TRBV27	TRBJ2-7	CASKSGLANYEQYF
TRBV1	TRBJ2-1	CTSKVLGEQFF
TRBV18	TRBJ1-2	CASSGDRDARYGYTF
TRBV18	TRBJ1-2	CASSPGRVYGYTF
TRBV4-2	TRBJ2-3	CASSQASGKATDTQYF
TRBV25-1	TRBJ1-3	CASRGTNHPSSGNTIYF
TRBV18	TRBJ1-4	CASSPREITLDKLFF
TRBV7-9	TRBJ2-1	CASTREPTYNEQFF
TRBV5-1	TRBJ2-3	CASSQGQGTDTQYF
TRBV6-4	TRBJ2-2	CASSMTSSGELFF
TRBV5-1	TRBJ2-7	CASSRRRAGDEQYF
TRBV7-2	TRBJ1-1	CASSAGQGFTEAFF
TRBV6-5	TRBJ2-1	CASSYSPPGVGNEQFF
TRBV6-4	TRBJ1-2	CASRTGYGIYGYTF
TRBV4-3	TRBJ2-2	CASSQDPRQGTGELFF